This TCR beta chain was retrieved from a study of tumor-infiltrating lymphocytes in primary liver carcinoma. From 500 ng of total RNA, TCR beta-specific cDNA was reverse-transcribed using a constant-region primer. Library construction for TCR beta comprised three nested multiplex PCR rounds performed with slightly modified ARM-PCR. The opening two PCR rounds, 10 cycles each, paired TRBV1-TRBV30 forward primers with a C-beta reverse primer. MiXCR, applied by TCRdb to the multiplex PCR reads, yields one record per CDR3 protein. The table has 250,000 to 350,000 distinct CDR3 sequences, more than 55% seen once. Concerning this clonotype itself: One junction end does not reproduce the germline sequence, and a read error may be involved.

The CDR3 has 11 amino acids. CDR1 is SGHAT, CDR2 FQNNGV, per germline. Unsorted whole blood yielded blood RNA, and germline DNA was extracted as well. The study enrolled treatment-naive patients with chronic HBV infection. The sequenced material came from peripheral blood. This sequence originates from a woman between 25 and 40 years old with primary liver carcinoma and hepatitis B virus infection. The rearrangement uses TRBV11-2 and TRBJ2-1; 8 positions agree with TRBD1. The CDR3 sequence is CTSSSGQGPFF. As DNA, the CDR3 is TGTACCAGCAGTTCAGGACAGGGTCCTTTCTTC.